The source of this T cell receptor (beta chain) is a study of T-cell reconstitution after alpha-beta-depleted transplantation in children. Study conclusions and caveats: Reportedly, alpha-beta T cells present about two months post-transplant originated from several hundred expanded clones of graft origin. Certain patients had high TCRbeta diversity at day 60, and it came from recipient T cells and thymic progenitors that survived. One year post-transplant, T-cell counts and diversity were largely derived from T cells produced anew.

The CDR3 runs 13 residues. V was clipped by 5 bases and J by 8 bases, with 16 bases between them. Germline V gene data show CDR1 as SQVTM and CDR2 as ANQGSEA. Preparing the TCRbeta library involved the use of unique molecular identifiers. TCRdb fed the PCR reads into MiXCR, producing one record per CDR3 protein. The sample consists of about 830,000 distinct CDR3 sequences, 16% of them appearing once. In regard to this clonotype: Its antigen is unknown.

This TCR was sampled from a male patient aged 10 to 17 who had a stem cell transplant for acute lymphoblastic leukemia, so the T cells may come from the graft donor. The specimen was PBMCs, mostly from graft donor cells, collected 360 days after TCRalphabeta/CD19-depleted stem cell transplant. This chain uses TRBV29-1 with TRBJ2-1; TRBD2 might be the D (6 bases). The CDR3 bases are TGCAGCGTTTTCCCCCCGGGGGTGGATGAGCAGTTCTTC. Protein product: CSVFPPGVDEQFF.